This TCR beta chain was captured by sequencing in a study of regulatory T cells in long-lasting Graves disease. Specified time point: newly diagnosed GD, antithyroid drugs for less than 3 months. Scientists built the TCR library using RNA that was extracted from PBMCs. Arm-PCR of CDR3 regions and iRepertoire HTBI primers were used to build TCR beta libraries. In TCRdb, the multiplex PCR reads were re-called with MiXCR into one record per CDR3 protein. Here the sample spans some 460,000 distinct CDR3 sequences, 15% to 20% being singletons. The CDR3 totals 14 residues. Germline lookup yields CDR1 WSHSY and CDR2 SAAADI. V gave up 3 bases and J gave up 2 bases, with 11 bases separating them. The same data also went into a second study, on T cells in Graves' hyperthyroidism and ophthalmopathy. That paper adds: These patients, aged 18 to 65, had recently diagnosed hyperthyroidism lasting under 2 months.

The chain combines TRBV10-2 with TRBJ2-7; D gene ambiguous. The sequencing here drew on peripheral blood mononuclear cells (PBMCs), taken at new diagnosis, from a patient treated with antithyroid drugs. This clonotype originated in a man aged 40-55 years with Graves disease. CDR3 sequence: CASSDRRSAYEQYF. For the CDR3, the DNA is TGCGCCAGCAGTGATCGACGGAGCGCCTACGAGCAGTACTTC.